Listed below are T cell receptor beta chains from one sample, sequenced in a study of control samples from healthy donors and cancer patients. TCRdb's copy holds only in-frame clones and misses some; the assay was immunoSEQ multiplex PCR. The data hold about 190,000 clones, with about 93% observed a single time. Sequencing input: blood. Receptors originate from a man between 18 and 29 years old in good health. Each CDR3 is given with its conserved first and last residue. The D gene is left open where the match is weak. Rows may omit the clone size; those that give it use once, few, many or a size class.

V gene	J gene	D gene	clone size	CDR3 protein	CDR3 DNA
TRBV9	TRBJ2-1	TRBD2	-	CASSGSSGQDPDYNEQFF	TGTGCCAGCAGCGGTTCTAGCGGGCAGGACCCTGACTACAATGAGCAGTTCTTC
TRBV10-3	TRBJ1-5	-	-	CAISPGINQPQHF	TGTGCCATCAGTCCAGGGATTAATCAGCCCCAGCATTTT
TRBV3-1/TRBV3-2	TRBJ2-2	TRBD2	-	CASSQGLAGRELFF	TGTGCCAGCAGCCAAGGACTAGCCGGCCGGGAGCTGTTTTTT
TRBV5-4	TRBJ2-3	-	-	CASSLDGGAEDTQYF	TGTGCCAGCAGCTTGGATGGGGGCGCCGAAGATACGCAGTATTTT
TRBV28	TRBJ1-3	-	-	CASSPTRREFGNTIYF	TGTGCCAGCAGCCCCACGCGGCGCGAGTTTGGAAACACCATATATTTT
TRBV3-1/TRBV3-2	TRBJ2-7	-	-	CASSQEHNSYEQYF	TGTGCCAGCAGCCAAGAACACAACTCCTACGAGCAGTACTTC
TRBV7-2	TRBJ1-1	-	once	CASSSIGTAGTYTEAFF	TGTGCCAGCAGCTCGATAGGGACGGCAGGGACCTACACTGAAGCTTTCTTT
TRBV7-3	TRBJ2-7	-	-	CASSLGAGALGEQYF	TGTGCCAGCAGCTTAGGCGCGGGGGCCCTAGGGGAGCAGTACTTC
TRBV30	TRBJ1-1	-	-	CAWAGNGERAEAFF	TGTGCCTGGGCGGGCAATGGGGAACGGGCTGAAGCTTTCTTT
TRBV5-1	TRBJ2-3	TRBD2	-	CASSPGGGLTDTQYF	TGCGCCAGCAGCCCCGGGGGGGGGTTGACAGATACGCAGTATTTT
TRBV6-1	TRBJ1-2	-	-	CASSEYVDRGGYTF	TGTGCCAGCAGTGAATATGTAGATCGGGGGGGCTACACCTTC
TRBV5-5	TRBJ1-3	-	-	CASSPTGTGNTIYF	TGTGCCAGCAGTCCAACAGGGACTGGAAACACCATATATTTT
TRBV5-8	TRBJ2-5	TRBD1	-	CASSPLLQGAISETQYF	TGTGCCAGCAGCCCATTACTGCAGGGGGCAATATCAGAGACCCAGTACTTC
TRBV6-6	TRBJ2-7	-	-	CASYTNRGAGYEQYF	TGTGCCAGCTATACTAACCGGGGCGCCGGCTACGAGCAGTACTTC
TRBV5-1	TRBJ2-1	-	-	CASSPYREWDEQFF	TGCGCCAGCAGTCCATACAGGGAGTGGGATGAGCAGTTCTTC
TRBV2	TRBJ2-2	-	-	CASMTNTGELFF	TGTGCCAGCATGACGAACACCGGGGAGCTGTTTTTT
TRBV7-6	TRBJ2-1	-	-	CASSRDGNSYNEQFF	TGTGCCAGCAGCCGAGATGGAAACTCCTACAATGAGCAGTTCTTC
TRBV4-1	TRBJ2-5	-	-	CASSPQYQETQYF	TGCGCCAGCAGCCCCCAGTACCAAGAGACCCAGTACTTC
TRBV3-1/TRBV3-2	TRBJ2-7	-	-	CASSPTDSYEQYF	TGTGCCAGCAGCCCCACGGACTCCTACGAGCAGTACTTC
TRBV7-2	TRBJ1-5	TRBD1	-	CASSAFDRGQQPQHF	TGTGCCAGCAGCGCATTTGACAGGGGGCAACAGCCCCAACATTTT
TRBV4-1	TRBJ2-7	TRBD2	-	CASSQDYGGDEQYF	TGCGCCAGCAGCCAAGACTACGGGGGGGACGAGCAGTACTTC
TRBV13	TRBJ2-5	-	-	CASSPETGTAQYF	TGTGCCAGCAGCCCCGAAACAGGGACTGCCCAGTACTTC
TRBV7-9	TRBJ1-2	TRBD1	-	CASSLPTGLGYTF	TGTGCCAGCAGCCTTCCGACAGGGCTCGGCTACACCTTC
TRBV6-5	TRBJ2-5	TRBD2	-	CASTASGGGGTQYF	TGTGCCAGCACGGCTAGCGGGGGAGGGGGGACCCAGTACTTC
TRBV27	TRBJ1-6	TRBD1	-	CASSWDRASPLHF	TGTGCCAGCAGTTGGGACAGGGCTTCACCCCTCCACTTT
TRBV6-6	TRBJ2-7	-	-	CASKKGPEKYEQYF	TGTGCCAGCAAAAAGGGTCCAGAAAAGTACGAGCAGTACTTC
TRBV9	TRBJ2-2	-	-	CASSVERAGTGELFF	TGTGCCAGCAGCGTAGAAAGGGCTGGCACCGGGGAGCTGTTTTTT
TRBV9	TRBJ1-3	-	-	CASSVDPSSTRSGNTIYF	TGTGCCAGCAGCGTAGATCCCTCTAGTACACGCTCTGGAAACACCATATATTTT
TRBV9	TRBJ2-5	TRBD2	-	CASSVGIAGGLYQETQYF	TGTGCCAGCAGCGTAGGGATAGCGGGGGGACTGTACCAAGAGACCCAGTACTTC
TRBV9	TRBJ2-1	TRBD2	-	CASSVAGDSYNEQFF	TGTGCCAGCAGCGTCGCGGGGGACTCCTACAATGAGCAGTTCTTC
TRBV25-1	TRBJ2-7	-	-	CASSLGSEQYF	TGTGCCAGCAGTCTGGGGAGCGAGCAGTACTTC